This T cell receptor (beta chain) emerged from a study of CD8+ T cells in alopecia areata. For the study at large: Treated patients took oral tofacitinib at 5 to 10 mg twice daily. Treatment with tofacitinib (6 to 18 months) was followed by 6 months off drug. Study-wide findings and caveats: An increase in clonality over normal scalp was evident in lesional scalp, especially alopecia totalis/universalis. Scalp samples also yield sequences from resident alphabeta T cells of normal skin.

The CDR3 contains 16 residues. CDR1 and CDR2 from the germline V gene are SGHTA and FQGNSA. The junction had 12 bases not matched to a gene; V was cut back by 1 base and J by 7 bases. RNA extraction and reverse transcription yielded cDNA as sequencing template. TCRdb's copy holds only in-frame clones and misses some; the assay was immunoSEQ multiplex PCR. The data hold more than 12,000 clones, with under 60% observed a single time. Notes on this clone: What it binds is unknown.

The investigators collected lesional scalp punch biopsies and peripheral blood from alopecia areata patients. The sample consisted of skin, taken at week 0. This chain connects TRBV7-2 to TRBJ2-7; 8 bases match TRBD1. The clonotype comes from a human donor with alopecia areata. CDR3 protein: CASSLGVFQGAREQYF. The CDR3 DNA reads TGTGCCAGCAGCTTAGGGGTGTTCCAGGGGGCAAGGGAGCAGTACTTC.